Below, 26 T cell receptor beta chains from the same sample are listed, as sequenced in a study of T cell changes during pregnancy in multiple sclerosis. The method was immunoSEQ multiplex PCR; TCRdb's version includes in-frame clones alone and lacks a portion of them. The table has roughly 86,000 clones, 85% to 95% seen once. The material was peripheral blood, obtained in the first trimester of pregnancy. The origin of the receptors is a female donor with multiple sclerosis, enrolled in a pregnancy study.

A single count supports this clone. The J gene is TRBJ2-3, the V gene TRBV28, with D maybe TRBD1 (5 bases). This CDR3 comprises 16 residues. V lost 5 bases to trimming and J lost 0 bases, with 15 bases between them. Germline-derived CDR1 and CDR2 are MDHEN and SYDVKM. CDR3 nucleotides: TGTGCCAGCAGTATTCGGCTGCCAGGGAGCACAGATACGCAGTATTTT. Translating it yields CASSIRLPGSTDTQYF.

The CDR3 reads CASSLGSSGPRTDTQYF. The DNA for the CDR3 is TGTGCCAGCAGCTTAGGTTCTAGCGGGCCGCGCACAGATACGCAGTATTTT. The chain links TRBV13 to TRBJ2-3; 8 bases are a match to TRBD2. In germline, CDR1 is PRHDT, CDR2 FYEKMQ (reference sequence). The CDR3 spans 17 residues. Losses at the gene ends were 0 bases for V and 1 base for J; bases not matched to a gene: 6.

The V gene is TRBV27, the J gene TRBJ2-7; a weak D match, TRBD2 (6 bases). CDR3 length: 13 amino acids. Germline V CDR1 and CDR2: MNHEY, SMNVEV (reference sequence). With 10 bases removed from V and 3 bases from J, the gap between germline ends came to 16 bases. DNA for the CDR3: TGTGCCACCGCCAGAGCGGGCTACTACGAGCAGTACTTC. Its protein is CATARAGYYEQYF.

The V and J genes are TRBV5-8 and TRBJ2-1; TRBD2 matches at 12 bases. With 2 bases clipped from V and 6 bases from J, the junction kept 3 bases outside the gene matches. The germline gives CDR1 SGHTS, CDR2 YDEGEE. The CDR3 runs to 15 residues. The CDR3 is CASSLGLAGSNEQFF. The CDR3 DNA reads as TGTGCCAGCAGCTTAGGACTAGCGGGAAGCAATGAGCAGTTCTTC.

The rearrangement joins TRBV7-2 to TRBJ2-5; 10 positions agree with TRBD2. The CDR3 totals 16 residues. In germline, CDR1 is SGHTA, CDR2 FQGNSA. V dropped 2 bases and J dropped 5; count of bases not matched to a gene: 8. DNA of the CDR3: TGTGCCAGCAGCTTAAGAAGCGGGAGGGCCTGGGAGACCCAGTACTTC. Translation gives CASSLRSGRAWETQYF.

The chain is built from TRBV15 and TRBJ2-7; the D gene is possibly TRBD2 (5 bases). This CDR3 has 14 amino acids. V was clipped by 4 bases and J by 0 bases, with 10 bases between them. Germline CDR1 is LNHNV and CDR2 is YYDKDF (reference sequence). This CDR3 reads CATSTRGSSYEQYF. The CDR3 DNA sequence: TGTGCCACCAGCACCCGGGGAAGCTCCTACGAGCAGTACTTC.

This clone came up once. The CDR3 region is CASSLEAGTGELFF. The CDR3 nucleotides read TGTGCCAGCAGCTTGGAGGCGGGCACCGGGGAGCTGTTTTTT. The chain links TRBV5-4 to TRBJ2-2; TRBD2 might be the D (5 bases). V lost 0 bases, J lost 4 bases, and 7 bases lay in between. Germline values: CDR1 SGHNT, CDR2 YYREEE (reference sequence). This CDR3 comprises 14 residues.

This clone was recorded a few times. The chain employs TRBV2 and TRBJ1-1; 7 bases fit TRBD1. CDR1 is SNHLY and CDR2 is FYNNEI in the germline V gene. V dropped 6 bases and J dropped 1; count of bases not matched to a gene: 5. The CDR3 extends over 14 amino acids. CDR3 sequence: CASSPGQRNTEAFF. DNA for the CDR3: TGTGCCAGCAGCCCGGGACAGAGGAACACTGAAGCTTTCTTT. The full variable domain, rest sourced from reference TRBV2 and TRBJ1-1, is EPEVTQTPSHQVTQMGQEVILRCVPISNHLYFYWYRQILGQKVEFLVSFYNNEISEKSEIFDDQFSVERPDGSNFTLKIRSTKLEDSAMYFCASSPGQRNTEAFFGQGTRLTVV.

CDR3 residues: CASSRRRGQSNQPQHF. The CDR3 region has the DNA TGTGCCAGTAGCCGGAGGCGGGGACAGTCCAATCAGCCCCAGCATTTT. This chain joins TRBV19 and TRBJ1-5; 7 bases map to TRBD1. The CDR3 contains 16 residues. J gave up 3 bases and V 6 bases, and 11 bases lay outside the gene matches. Looked up from germline, CDR1 is LNHDA and CDR2 is SQIVND (reference sequence).

The sample holds one count of this clone. V usage is TRBV29-1 and J usage is TRBJ2-1, with 11 bases identical to TRBD2. The CDR3 runs 16 residues. V shed 3 bases, J shed 0 bases, and the junction held 4 bases outside the gene matches. The germline V gene encodes CDR1 SQVTM and CDR2 ANQGSEA. CDR3 nucleotides: TGCAGCGTTGAGGGACTAGCGGAGACCTCCTACAATGAGCAGTTCTTC. Protein: CSVEGLAETSYNEQFF.

This chain connects TRBV6-1 to TRBJ1-2; TRBD1 matches 8 bases. Trimming at V came to 4 bases and at J to 2 bases, leaving 0 bases not matched to a gene. In germline, CDR1 is MNHNS, CDR2 SASEGT. There are 13 residues in the CDR3. The CDR3 DNA is TGTGCCAGCAGTGGGACAGGGAACTATGGCTACACCTTC. Its translation: CASSGTGNYGYTF.

This clone was detected once. V usage is TRBV5-4 and J usage is TRBJ2-7, with D hard to call. The germline CDR1 and CDR2 sequences are SGHNT and YYREEE (reference sequence). This CDR3 is built from 13 residues. Trimming took off 5 bases at V and 1 base at J, with 10 bases between the two ends. The CDR3 sequence is CASRQARSYEQYF. The CDR3, as DNA: TGTGCCAGCAGGCAAGCTAGATCCTACGAGCAGTACTTC.

The chain links TRBV15 to TRBJ2-2; no clear D gene. Between the trimmed V and J ends, which lost 5 bases and 3 bases, there was a span of 7 bases. In germline, CDR1 is LNHNV, CDR2 YYDKDF (reference sequence). This CDR3 has 13 residues. CDR3 residues: CATSHIDTGELFF. DNA for the CDR3: TGTGCCACCAGCCACATCGACACCGGGGAGCTGTTTTTT.

The gene calls are TRBV4-1 and TRBJ2-7; TRBD1 is a possible D gene (6 bases). Germline loops: CDR1 MGHRA, CDR2 YSYEKL. V was shortened by 1 base and J by 2 bases, with 9 bases between the two germline ends. The CDR3 has 14 residues. CDR3 nucleotide sequence: TGCGCCAGCAGCCAAGTCAGGGGACCCTACGAGCAGTACTTC. Protein sequence: CASSQVRGPYEQYF.

The rearrangement uses TRBV13 and TRBJ1-1, with D perhaps TRBD1 (6 bases). CDR1 is PRHDT, CDR2 FYEKMQ, per germline (reference sequence). V lost 1 base and J lost 4, with 19 bases in between. This CDR3 comprises 17 residues. The CDR3 loop reads CASSLEGWGGLGTEAFF. The CDR3 DNA is TGTGCCAGCAGCTTAGAAGGTTGGGGGGGGCTCGGCACTGAAGCTTTCTTT.

This chain joins TRBV28 and TRBJ1-5; D possibly corresponds to TRBD1 (5 bases). The V and J ends lost 8 bases and 2 bases respectively, with 16 bases between them. The CDR3 loop spans 15 amino acids. CDR1 MDHEN and CDR2 SYDVKM come from the germline V gene. CDR3 in amino acids: CASLPGGAGNQPQHF. The CDR3 region has the DNA TGTGCCAGCTTACCCGGCGGGGCGGGCAATCAGCCCCAGCATTTT.

The CDR3 region is CASSTTDRHNEQFF. The CDR3 DNA reads TGTGCCAGTAGCACCACTGACAGACACAATGAGCAGTTCTTC. V is TRBV19 and J is TRBJ2-1; D is perhaps TRBD1 (5 bases). Trimming took off 6 bases at V and 5 bases at J, with 14 bases between the two ends. The length of the CDR3 is 14 residues. In germline, CDR1 is LNHDA, CDR2 SQIVND (reference sequence).

This chain connects TRBV28 to TRBJ2-4; D perhaps matches TRBD1 (6 bases). The CDR3 loop spans 15 amino acids. Germline-derived CDR1 and CDR2 are MDHEN and SYDVKM. The V gene lost 6 bases and the J gene lost 1 base, with 13 bases spanning the gap. The DNA for the CDR3 is TGTGCCAGCAGCCACTACAGGGACGCCAAAAACATTCAGTACTTC. Protein: CASSHYRDAKNIQYF.

The gene calls are TRBV6-1 and TRBJ1-2, with 7 bases aligning to TRBD1. CDR3 length: 13 amino acids. Per the germline V gene, CDR1 is MNHNS and CDR2 is SASEGT. The V segment lost 6 bases and the J segment 3 bases; nucleotides outside the gene matches: 4. DNA of the CDR3: TGTGCCAGCAGCGATGGACAGGACTATGGCTACACCTTC. Its protein product is CASSDGQDYGYTF.

The chain employs TRBV19 and TRBJ2-3, with unresolved D. This CDR3 has 13 residues. V was pared by 6 bases and J by 0 bases, with 7 bases between. CDR1 and CDR2 (germline): LNHDA, SQIVND (reference sequence). The CDR3 DNA sequence: TGTGCCAGTAGCTTGACTAGCACAGATACGCAGTATTTT. The encoded protein is CASSLTSTDTQYF.

J is TRBJ2-1 and V is TRBV5-8, with 11 bases matching TRBD2. J lost 8 bases, V lost 1 base, and 20 bases had no gene match. This CDR3 is 20 amino acids long. Per the germline V gene, CDR1 is SGHTS and CDR2 is YDEGEE. In nucleotides, the CDR3 is TGTGCCAGCAGCTTGTGGTGGGGGACTAGCGGTTCTTACCTACAATATGAGCAGTTCTTC. Translated, it gives CASSLWWGTSGSYLQYEQFF. The full variable domain, with the rest looked up from reference TRBV5-8 and TRBJ2-1, is EAGVTQSPTHLIKTRGQQATLRCSPISGHTSVYWYQQALGLGLQFLLWYDEGEERNRGNFPPRFSGRQFPNYSSELNVNALELEDSALYLCASSLWWGTSGSYLQYEQFFGPGTRLTVL.

Regarding this clone: Other DNA sequences from this sample encode an identical CDR3 as well. The chain employs TRBV18 and TRBJ2-3, with D hard to call. Germline loops: CDR1 KGHSH, CDR2 LQKENI. This CDR3 region has 13 residues. Trimming left V 3 bases short and J 2 bases short, with 6 bases between. The CDR3 bases are TGTGCCAGCTCACCGAGTATCACAGATACGCAGTATTTT. This sequence encodes CASSPSITDTQYF.

V and J are TRBV5-6 and TRBJ1-1; tentative D call: TRBD1 (6 bases). The CDR3 is 13 residues long. V was pared by 6 bases and J by 10 bases, with 19 bases between. The germline V gene has CDR1 SGHDT and CDR2 YYEEEE. The CDR3 reads CASKQEGGFGAFF. The CDR3 DNA reads TGTGCCAGCAAACAGGAGGGGGGGTTTGGAGCTTTCTTT.

The chain couples TRBV7-8 to TRBJ2-7; TRBD2 matches 7 bases. V trimming: 2 bases; J trimming: 4 bases; junction bases outside the gene matches: 11. CDR3 length equals 16 residues. Germline lookup yields CDR1 SGHVS and CDR2 FQNEAQ. CDR3 DNA: TGTGCCAGCAGCTTACGCGGGGCAGCGGGAACTTACGAGCAGTACTTC. Translated: CASSLRGAAGTYEQYF.

This sequence joins TRBV29-1 and TRBJ1-1; 11 bases are shared with TRBD1. The J segment lost 5 bases and the V segment lost 7 bases, leaving 6 bases of the junction unmatched. There are 13 residues in the CDR3. Germline loops: CDR1 SQVTM, CDR2 ANQGSEA. CDR3: CSAGQGARTEAFF. In DNA form, the CDR3 reads TGCAGCGCAGGACAGGGGGCGAGGACTGAAGCTTTCTTT.

This clone appeared a single time. The chain recombines TRBV6-5 with TRBJ2-1, with a tentative D call TRBD1 (6 bases). The CDR3 is 15 residues long. The V and J ends lost 7 bases and 2 bases respectively, with 15 bases between them. Germline V CDR1 and CDR2: MNHEY, SVGAGI. The CDR3 nucleotides read TGTGCCAGCAATACAGGGTTACTTGCCTACAATGAGCAGTTCTTC. Protein sequence: CASNTGLLAYNEQFF.